This T cell receptor (beta chain) was recorded in a study of CD8 T cells in Susac syndrome. A remark on this clonotype: Its antigen is unidentified.

CD8+ and CD4+ T cells from blood underwent TCR beta sequencing. There are 18 residues in the CDR3. Germline assignment: CDR1 MNHEY and CDR2 SVGEGT. Trimming left V 0 bases short and J 0 bases short, with 18 bases between. Reverse transcription used about 0.45 to 1 ug RNA and random hexamers. Each CDR3 protein gets one entry after TCRdb re-called the immunoSEQ multiplex PCR reads with MiXCR. Among more than 75,000 distinct CDR3 sequences listed, just under 95% were seen once. General study points: Regarding the TCR sequencing and HLA analysis, the study admitted that a relatively small number of individuals were involved.

The chain links TRBV6-2 or TRBV6-3 to TRBJ2-7, with D perhaps matching TRBD1 (6 bases). Sample: CD8+ T cells from PBMCs. The TCR comes from a human donor in good health. Written as DNA, the CDR3 is TGTGCCAGCAGTTACTCTGTGGCAGGGGACACCGTCTCCTACGAGCAGTACTTC. Translated: CASSYSVAGDTVSYEQYF.